Sequencing of this TCR beta chain was carried out in a study of post-analysis software for immune sequencing data. Across the whole study: Multiple sclerosis in the patients followed relapsing-remitting, secondary progressive and progressive-relapsing courses. Regarding the study as a whole: TRBV5-6, TRBV5-1 and TRBV20-1 were among a few TRBV segments more frequent in patients than controls.

Every TCR beta cDNA library bore unique molecular identifiers. TCRdb reanalysed the PCR reads using MiXCR and keeps one entry per CDR3 protein. The repertoire includes hundreds of thousands of distinct CDR3 sequences, 59% of them detected once, and about 10% sits in the top ten. Regarding this clonotype: As yet, its antigen is unknown.

The CDR3 extends over 15 amino acids. Trimming took 7 bases from V and 2 from J, leaving 18 bases between them. Per germline, CDR1 MDHEN and CDR2 SYDVKM. The sequenced sample consisted of blood. The TCR originated in a girl under 10 years old with multiple sclerosis. The chain uses TRBV28 and TRBJ2-7; possibly TRBD2 for D (6 bases). The CDR3 here is CASISRDAGPYEQYF. The CDR3 DNA follows: TGTGCCAGCATCTCGCGGGACGCAGGACCCTACGAGCAGTACTTC.